This TCR beta chain is from a study of shared clonotypes between healthy human individuals (dated by TCRdb to about 2020). Background on the whole study: The cohort comprised two women and a few men aged 18 to 49 years. Per donor, three plates each were used for CD4 naive and CD4 memory, two for CD8 naive, and one for CD8 memory. Between about 0.9 and 9 billion PBMCs per donor were obtained by leukapheresis. To increase sequencing depth and limit assay-specific biases, TCR repertoire library preparation and sequencing were carried out by different laboratories using diverse techniques. Blood TCR repertoires of about 5 healthy adults were deeply sequenced to estimate repertoire size and the extent of clonotype sharing between individuals.

The full study reports these points: Rarefaction of sorted-subset datasets indicated incomplete sequencing despite the large sequencing depth. Naive subsets generally had larger estimated clonotype richness than memory subsets did. Clonotypes shared by all four sorted-subset donors showed higher generation probabilities than non-shared clonotypes. Pairwise subsampling led to the expectation that sequencing depth would affect the degree of clonotype sharing among donors. When a few donors were compared, the shared fraction of clonotypes was around 4.6% for naive CD4, approximately 3.5% for naive CD8, 2% to 2.5% for memory CD4, and 0.4% for memory CD8. Sampling was limited to blood, and TCR repertoires in tissue likely differ from TCR repertoires in blood. The genetic and exposure-history diversity represented was limited by the small number of donors.

Counted from cysteine to phenylalanine, this CDR3 has 15 amino acids. Just CDR3 DNA is preserved here, 45 bases in frame from base 1. Trimming costs V 4 bases and J 1 base, and their ends lie 13 bases apart. The germline V gene (reference sequence) sets CDR1 to LNHDA and CDR2 to SQIVND. TCR CDR3 regions were amplified from genomic DNA by multiplex PCR using the deep immunoSEQ assay. Genomic DNA extracted from each cell subset was distributed evenly over all wells of several immunoSEQ 96-well plates, and each plate served as one replicate. Each replicate PCR for sorted subsets received roughly 0.2 ug genomic DNA, equal to 30,000 or so T cell genomes. Purified libraries were measured with a Qubit 3.0 fluorometer, size-checked on a Bioanalyzer 2100, and measured again with the KAPA Library Quantification kit. A separate single-read 150-cycle Illumina NextSeq 550 flow cell was used to sequence each immunoSEQ 96-well plate. On the study's bioinformatics: The immunoSEQ output contained only junctional sequences without quality scores, so filtering could not match that applied to full-length reads. To assign V/J genes and CDR3, sequences were annotated against IMGT germline references using PyIR, a Python wrapper for IgBLAST v1.9. Reads with weak V/J assignments (E-value above 1e-6), missing CDR3, stop codons, out-of-frame junctions, or ambiguous translated residues were removed. V3J clonotypes were defined by identical inferred V gene, J gene, and CDR3 amino acid sequence. Percentage overlap between repertoires was computed as shared unique clonotypes divided by the size of the smaller repertoire. Richness of each repertoire was evaluated using RTK rarefaction, the Chao1 estimator, and Recon v2.1 estimates of unobserved clonotypes. OLGA was used to compute generation probabilities for all TCRbeta clonotypes that the gDNA method yielded from a few donors. TCRdb mirrors the immuneACCESS table, restricted to in-frame sequences. Some clones are absent from its copies; in checked studies, under half trace to an unresolved V gene, and the reason for the others is unknown. For V, J and clone size, that table is used; D and trimming come from the DNA. The sample has about 2.3 million clones on record, under 95% of them singletons. 0.3% to 0.45% of the sample goes to the ten largest clones.

Donors were healthy HIV-negative adults with no recently reported acute infections or vaccinations. Every donor was a Caucasian adult living in Nashville, Tennessee, USA. CD4+ T cells were enriched by magnetic negative selection, after which naive cells were positively selected on CD45RA and the negative fraction was taken as the memory subset. Blood was collected by leukapheresis, and PBMCs were isolated by Ficoll-Histopaque density gradient centrifugation and then cryopreserved in liquid nitrogen vapor phase. Analytical flow cytometry was used to check the purity and quantity of every magnetically sorted T cell population. Genomic DNA was isolated from each sorted fraction and quantified by UV absorbance on a Nanodrop 2000c. Notes on this clone: Its specific antigen is unknown. Base qualities are not recorded, but no much larger clone differs from it by a single base.

Sequences were obtained from naive CD4+ T cells from PBMCs. This specimen's cell subset or site label, interpreted: CD45RA+ positively selected. This receptor chain uses TRBV19 and TRBJ2-5; the D segment cannot be called with confidence. The receptor's source is a man younger than 30 in good health. Some clones in this sample may be carry-over from other donors' samples. The DNA sequence is TGTGCCAGTAGTAAATTGTGGGCAGGCCAAGAGACCCAGTACTTC. Translated, this is CASSKLWAGQETQYF.